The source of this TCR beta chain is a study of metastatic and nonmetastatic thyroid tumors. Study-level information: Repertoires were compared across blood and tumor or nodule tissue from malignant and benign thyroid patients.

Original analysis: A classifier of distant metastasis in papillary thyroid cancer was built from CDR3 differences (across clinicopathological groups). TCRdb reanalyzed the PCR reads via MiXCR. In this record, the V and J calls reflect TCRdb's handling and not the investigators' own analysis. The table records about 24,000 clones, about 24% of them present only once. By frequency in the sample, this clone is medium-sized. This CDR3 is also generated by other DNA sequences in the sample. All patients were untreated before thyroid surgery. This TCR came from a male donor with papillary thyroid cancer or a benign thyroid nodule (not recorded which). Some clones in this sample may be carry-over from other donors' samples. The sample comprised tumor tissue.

The CDR3 region has the DNA TGTGCCAGCAGTTTCAGGCGCGAGCAGTACTTC. Its protein product is CASSFRREQYF. The chain joins TRBV28 to TRBJ2-7; D unresolved. The ends were cut back, 3 bases at V and 6 bases at J, with 6 bases in the middle. CDR3 size: 11 residues. Germline CDR1 and CDR2: MDHEN and SYDVKM.